One T cell receptor (beta chain) is described in this entry. Its antigen is unidentified. One end of the junction does not line up with germline, which may come from a read error. The template was RNA from unsorted bulk tissue. This record belongs to a study of tumor and adjacent non-tumor tissue in lung cancer. Background on the study: Histology: 12 adenocarcinoma, 2 squamous cell carcinoma, 1 small cell lung cancer. Patients were aged roughly 30 to 76, fewer than twelve men and 4 to 6 women, stage I to III. Some 3.9 million productive TCRbeta reads were obtained per sample on average. Study-wide results and caveats: Tumor tissue had significantly higher TCR diversity than normal lung.

Three rounds of nested PCR, following a modified ARM-PCR protocol, produced the TCRbeta library. In TCRdb, the multiplex PCR reads were re-called with MiXCR into one record per CDR3 protein. Altogether about 200,000 distinct CDR3 sequences are present, 71% being singletons, with the ten largest covering under 30%. Germline CDR1 and CDR2: SGHRS and YFSETQ. The CDR3 loop spans 20 amino acids. The sequence came from a man in his 60s with non-small cell lung cancer. Source material: lung tumor tissue. This chain links TRBV5-1 with TRBJ2-2, with D possibly being TRBD1 (5 bases). CDR3: CANSLFPLGEQVLNTGELFF. The CDR3 coding sequence is TGCGCCAACAGCCTGTTCCCCCTGGGTGAACAGGTCCTTAACACCGGGGAGCTGTTTTTT.